This T cell receptor (beta chain) stems from a study of vaccination and CD4 T cells after COVID-19. Whole-study context: Cells received overlapping spike peptides from SARS-CoV-2, HCoV-NL63, HCoV-OC43 and HCoV-229E as stimulation.

V was clipped by 2 bases and J by 11 bases, with 22 bases between them. CDR1 and CDR2 (germline): LNHNV, YYDKDF (reference sequence). The CDR3 runs 16 residues. Cultured CD4+ T-cell DNA underwent Oncomine TCR Beta short-read sequencing. MiXCR was run by TCRdb on the PCR reads, yielding one entry per CDR3 protein. Among around 10,000 distinct CDR3 sequences, 64% were seen once, and the ten largest hold around 32%. Notes on this clonotype: Its antigen is as yet unknown.

As for treatment: approximately 10-day PBMC culture with coronavirus spike peptide pools or control peptides (ViraFEST assay). The receptor was derived from a human donor who had recovered from COVID-19. Input material: CD4+ T cells from blood, cultured in vitro. The chain is built from TRBV15 and TRBJ1-5; weak D call: TRBD1 (5 bases). CDR3 bases: TGTGCCACCAGCAGAAACCCGGGGCAGTGGGTCTCGGCCCAGCATTTT. It specifies CATSRNPGQWVSAQHF.